This T cell receptor (beta chain) was recovered during a study of T cell repertoires and HLA-DP antigens. For the study at large: DNA input averaged approximately 220 ng in sorted CD137+CD4+ and approximately 1,100 ng in pre-culture CD4+.

Concerning this clone: Its antigen is unknown.

Primers targeted 54 TRBV and 13 TRBJ segments. This table comes from immunoSEQ multiplex PCR, and its TCRdb copy is limited to in-frame clones, with some not included. The sample lists 65,000 to 90,000 clones; around 80% were seen once. Overall study results and limits: No separate analysis of naive versus memory CD4+ cells was done.

Germline values: CDR1 SGDLS, CDR2 YYNGEE. V lost 0 bases to trimming and J lost 9 bases; unmatched junction nucleotides: 11. The CDR3 totals 16 residues. The V gene is TRBV9, the J gene TRBJ2-1, with 8 bases fitting TRBD2. The sequenced sample consisted of CD4+ T cells from PBMCs. The receptor comes from a man between 60 and 70 years old in good health and CMV-seronegative. CDR3 loop: CASSVAPTGGAGEQFF. DNA of the CDR3: TGTGCCAGCAGCGTAGCTCCAACGGGGGGGGCAGGTGAGCAGTTCTTC. The variable domain in full, with the rest retrieved from reference TRBV9 and TRBJ2-1, is DSGVTQTPKHLITATGQRVTLRCSPRSGDLSVYWYQQSLDQGLQFLIQYYNGEERAKGNILERFSAQQFPDLHSELNLSSLELGDSALYFCASSVAPTGGAGEQFFGPGTRLTVL.